The present T cell receptor (beta chain) was sequenced within a study of regulatory T cells in long-lasting Graves disease. Indicated time point: newly diagnosed GD, antithyroid drugs for less than 3 months. There was RNA extracted from PBMCs, and the TCR library was made from it. This clonotype occurred many times. TCR beta libraries were built with iRepertoire HTBI primers and Arm-PCR of CDR3 regions. TCRdb ran MiXCR on the multiplex PCR reads and lists one entry per CDR3 protein. The sample lists some 490,000 distinct CDR3 sequences, about 12% seen once, with roughly 9.3% in the top ten. These data also formed part of another study, on T cells in Graves' hyperthyroidism and ophthalmopathy.

This TCR was sampled from a woman in her 30s with Graves disease. Specimen: peripheral blood mononuclear cells (PBMCs), collected at new diagnosis, from a patient treated with antithyroid drugs.

The CDR3 reads CASSSGLHSYNEQFF. For the CDR3, the DNA is TGTGCCAGCAGTTCGGGACTCCACTCCTACAATGAGCAGTTCTTC. The chain combines TRBV27 with TRBJ2-1; the D gene is possibly TRBD2 (6 bases). The germline V gene encodes CDR1 MNHEY and CDR2 SMNVEV (reference sequence). This CDR3 is built from 15 residues. The V end was cut by 4 bases, the J end by 0 bases, with 10 bases between.